This T cell receptor beta chain was observed in a study of CD8+CD57+ T cells in acquired aplastic anemia. The use of genomic DNA as template underpinned the TCR beta VDJ and CDR3 profiling. Each CDR3 protein is one row after TCRdb ran MiXCR on the reads. The data show about 170,000 distinct CDR3 sequences, 63% seen once. There are many counts of this clonotype. The CDR3 spans 16 residues. CDR1 and CDR2 from the germline V gene are DFQATT and SNEGSKA (reference sequence). V lost 2 bases and J 1 base, leaving 15 bases between the germline ends. This clonotype was obtained from a human donor in good health. The sequenced sample was sorted CD4+, CD8+, or CD8+CD57+ T cells (not recorded which) from PBMCs. The V and J genes are TRBV20-1 and TRBJ2-1, with TRBD1 as a possible D gene (5 bases). In DNA, the CDR3 is TGCAGTGCTAGAAGGACAAGTACGCTATCCTACAATGAGCAGTTCTTC. Its translation is CSARRTSTLSYNEQFF.